This T cell receptor beta chain was recorded in a study of blood T cell repertoires in COVID-19. Source study methods: Counts of nucleated cells, estimated from reference gene primer amplification, were obtained. TCRdb keeps only in-frame clones here, not all; method: immunoSEQ multiplex PCR. The V and J calls and the clone size are those of that table, but D and trimming were determined from the DNA. Among under 85,000 clones listed, roughly 85% were seen once. This clonotype was obtained from an elderly man with acute or convalescent COVID-19. Sequencing was carried out using peripheral blood.

The CDR3 DNA reads TGCGCCAGCAGCCCTCAAGGGGGTCTCGAGGAGACCCAGTACTTC. Translating it yields CASSPQGGLEETQYF. The genes are TRBV4-3 and TRBJ2-5; possibly TRBD1 for D (6 bases). The CDR3 has 15 amino acids. Trimming took 4 bases from V and 5 from J, leaving 17 bases between them. CDR1 is LGHNA, CDR2 YSLEER, per germline.